The 16 T cell receptor beta chains in this list originate from one sample, sequenced in a study of read filtering for tumor transcriptome and immune sequencing. From around 0.4 ug of RNA, a library with molecular barcoded alpha/delta and beta/gamma adaptors was made. MiXCR, applied by TCRdb to the reads, yields one record per CDR3 protein. The top ten hold 25% to 35% of the sample, which has 35,000 to 40,000 distinct CDR3 sequences, roughly an eighth seen once. The specimen sequenced was a population of CD138-negative cells sorted from bone marrow. These receptors were taken from a donor aged 40 or over with multiple myeloma.

This clonotype was counted many times. The chain couples TRBV19 to TRBJ2-1; 9 positions match TRBD2. V dropped 4 bases and J dropped 0; count of bases not matched to a gene: 7. The CDR3 contains 17 residues. Germline CDR1 LNHDA, CDR2 SQIVND (reference sequence). The DNA of the CDR3 is TGTGCCAGTAGTACACGGACTAGCGCTAGCTCCTACAATGAGCAGTTCTTC. Protein product: CASSTRTSASSYNEQFF.

This clonotype was recorded at least ten times. The chain employs TRBV12-3 or TRBV12-4 and TRBJ1-1; weak D call: TRBD1 (5 bases). Trimming took 4 bases from V and 1 from J, leaving 13 bases between them. The CDR3 loop spans 15 amino acids. The CDR3 protein is CASSYSGTGNTEAFF. The CDR3, as DNA: TGTGCCAGCAGTTACTCCGGGACGGGGAACACTGAAGCTTTCTTT.

The chain couples TRBV9 to TRBJ1-1; unclear D gene. Germline V gene data show CDR1 as SGDLS and CDR2 as YYNGEE. This CDR3 has 14 amino acids. Trimming took off 3 bases at V and 3 bases at J, with 12 bases between the two ends. The CDR3 DNA is TGTGCCAGCAGCGCGGGAAGTGCGGACACTGAAGCTTTCTTT. This translates into CASSAGSADTEAFF.

This clonotype was seen at least ten times. The chain couples TRBV6-2 or TRBV6-3 to TRBJ2-1, with a tentative D call TRBD2 (6 bases). The CDR3 runs to 16 residues. V gave up 3 bases and J gave up 1 base, with 13 bases separating them. The germline gives CDR1 MNHEY, CDR2 SVGEGT. CDR3 residues: CASSYLSGASYNEQFF. The CDR3 coding sequence is TGTGCCAGCAGTTATCTTAGCGGAGCTTCCTACAATGAGCAGTTCTTC.

This clonotype was detected ten times or more. V gene TRBV7-9 combines with J gene TRBJ2-1; TRBD2 aligns across 10 bases. Germline V gene data show CDR1 as SEHNR and CDR2 as FQNEAQ (reference sequence). The CDR3 totals 20 residues. V lost 8 bases, J lost 4 bases, and 23 bases stayed unmatched. CDR3 nucleotide sequence: TGTGCCAGCCCCACCAGTTCCCCCCTGCTAGCGGGAGACTCATACAATGAGCAGTTCTTC. Translation: CASPTSSPLLAGDSYNEQFF.

This clonotype was seen a handful of times. The rearrangement uses TRBV9 and TRBJ1-5, with D perhaps matching TRBD1 (6 bases). Trimming shortened V by 0 bases and J by 7 bases, and 14 bases separated the two germline ends. Germline V gene sequence: CDR1 SGDLS, CDR2 YYNGEE. The CDR3 length is 15 residues. The CDR3 region is CASSVGPGAGQPQHF. In DNA form, the CDR3 reads TGTGCCAGCAGCGTAGGCCCGGGGGCGGGACAGCCCCAGCATTTT.

This clonotype was found many times. The gene calls are TRBV18 and TRBJ1-1; D gene unclear. Per the germline V gene, CDR1 is KGHSH and CDR2 is LQKENI. V lost 2 bases to trimming and J lost 1 base, with 8 bases between them. CDR3 size: 14 residues. DNA for the CDR3: TGTGCCAGCTCACCAAGGACTTGGAACACTGAAGCTTTCTTT. Translating gives CASSPRTWNTEAFF.

This clonotype was found many times. The chain has TRBV2 and TRBJ1-2; TRBD1 is a possible D gene (6 bases). Germline V lookup: CDR1 SNHLY, CDR2 FYNNEI. CDR3 length: 13 amino acids. V lost 6 bases and J 0 bases, leaving 8 bases between the germline ends. The CDR3 DNA follows: TGTGCCAGCAGCGGACAGACTAACTATGGCTACACCTTC. It encodes CASSGQTNYGYTF.

This clonotype was recorded at least ten times. The V and J genes are TRBV7-3 and TRBJ2-3, with D possibly matching TRBD2 (5 bases). Germline CDR1 and CDR2: SGHTA and FQGTGA. Between the trimmed V and J ends, which lost 2 bases and 1 base, there was a span of 10 bases. The length of the CDR3 is 15 residues. The CDR3, as DNA: TGTGCCAGCAGCTTATGGGCGGGTGGCACAGATACGCAGTATTTT. It specifies CASSLWAGGTDTQYF.

At least ten counts were recorded for this clonotype. The chain employs TRBV2 and TRBJ2-1, with 7 nucleotides matching TRBD2. V was clipped by 0 bases and J by 3 bases; unmatched bases: 5. CDR1 and CDR2 (germline): SNHLY, FYNNEI. This CDR3 is built from 16 residues. CDR3 protein: CASSEAGLADYNEQFF. The CDR3 DNA follows: TGTGCCAGCAGTGAAGCGGGGCTAGCGGACTACAATGAGCAGTTCTTC.

Worth noting for this clonotype: One end of the junction varies from germline; a read error may be responsible. The V and J genes are TRBV20-1 and TRBJ2-1; possibly TRBD2 for D (5 bases). The germline V gene has CDR1 DFQATT and CDR2 SNEGSKA (reference sequence). The CDR3 sequence is 12 residues long. CDR3 nucleotides: TGCAGTCGGGCTAGGAGGTTCGGTGAGCGGTTCTTC. It is translated as CSRARRFGERFF.

This clonotype was detected ten times or more. CDR3 in DNA: TGTGCCAGCAGCCCAACAGGAGGGGGAAACATTCAGTACTTC. Translation gives CASSPTGGGNIQYF. The rearrangement joins TRBV11-2 to TRBJ2-4; D is perhaps TRBD1 or TRBD2 (6 bases each). The germline V and J ends were trimmed by 5 bases and 6 bases, with 14 bases remaining between them. This CDR3 has 14 residues. Germline V gene lookup returns CDR1 SGHAT and CDR2 FQNNGV.

This clonotype was detected ten times or more. V and J are TRBV20-1 and TRBJ2-5; D remains ambiguous. The CDR3 extends over 13 amino acids. Germline V gene sequence: CDR1 DFQATT, CDR2 SNEGSKA (reference sequence). V dropped 1 base and J dropped 2 bases, with 8 bases sitting between them. CDR3 protein: CSARGRHQETQYF. In DNA form, the CDR3 reads TGCAGTGCTAGAGGACGTCATCAAGAGACCCAGTACTTC.

This clonotype was counted many times. This sequence joins TRBV29-1 and TRBJ2-7; 11 bases fit TRBD1. The CDR3 is 13 amino acids. Germline lookup yields CDR1 SQVTM and CDR2 ANQGSEA. The J segment lost 9 bases and the V segment lost 3 bases, leaving 7 bases of the junction unmatched. DNA for the CDR3: TGCAGCGTTGAGGAAGGGACAGGGGGAGTGCAGTACTTC. Translating gives CSVEEGTGGVQYF.

At least ten counts were recorded for this clonotype. V and J are TRBV6-4 and TRBJ2-3; D might be TRBD2 (6 bases). The germline gives CDR1 MRHNA, CDR2 SNTAGT. The CDR3 sequence is 15 residues long. Trimming shortened V by 7 bases and J by 0 bases, and 14 bases separated the two germline ends. CDR3 DNA: TGTGCCAGCACTGGAAGGGCGGGGAGCACAGATACGCAGTATTTT. As protein: CASTGRAGSTDTQYF.

V usage is TRBV12-3 or TRBV12-4 and J usage is TRBJ1-2, with D maybe TRBD1 (6 bases). Trimming pared 6 bases from V and 3 bases from J, leaving 11 bases between. The CDR3 length is 13 residues. The chain's CDR3 is CASSWDNHYGYTF. The CDR3 coding sequence is TGTGCCAGCAGCTGGGACAACCACTATGGCTACACCTTC.